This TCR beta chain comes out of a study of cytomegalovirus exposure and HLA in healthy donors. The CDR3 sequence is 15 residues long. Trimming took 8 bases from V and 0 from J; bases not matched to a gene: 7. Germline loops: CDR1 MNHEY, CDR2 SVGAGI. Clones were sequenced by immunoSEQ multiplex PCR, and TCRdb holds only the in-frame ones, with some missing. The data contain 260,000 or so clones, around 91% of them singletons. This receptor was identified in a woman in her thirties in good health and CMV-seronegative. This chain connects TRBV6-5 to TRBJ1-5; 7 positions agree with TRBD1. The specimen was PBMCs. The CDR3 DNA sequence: TGTGCCAGCCGGGACAGCGACTATAGCAATCAGCCCCAGCATTTT. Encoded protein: CASRDSDYSNQPQHF.